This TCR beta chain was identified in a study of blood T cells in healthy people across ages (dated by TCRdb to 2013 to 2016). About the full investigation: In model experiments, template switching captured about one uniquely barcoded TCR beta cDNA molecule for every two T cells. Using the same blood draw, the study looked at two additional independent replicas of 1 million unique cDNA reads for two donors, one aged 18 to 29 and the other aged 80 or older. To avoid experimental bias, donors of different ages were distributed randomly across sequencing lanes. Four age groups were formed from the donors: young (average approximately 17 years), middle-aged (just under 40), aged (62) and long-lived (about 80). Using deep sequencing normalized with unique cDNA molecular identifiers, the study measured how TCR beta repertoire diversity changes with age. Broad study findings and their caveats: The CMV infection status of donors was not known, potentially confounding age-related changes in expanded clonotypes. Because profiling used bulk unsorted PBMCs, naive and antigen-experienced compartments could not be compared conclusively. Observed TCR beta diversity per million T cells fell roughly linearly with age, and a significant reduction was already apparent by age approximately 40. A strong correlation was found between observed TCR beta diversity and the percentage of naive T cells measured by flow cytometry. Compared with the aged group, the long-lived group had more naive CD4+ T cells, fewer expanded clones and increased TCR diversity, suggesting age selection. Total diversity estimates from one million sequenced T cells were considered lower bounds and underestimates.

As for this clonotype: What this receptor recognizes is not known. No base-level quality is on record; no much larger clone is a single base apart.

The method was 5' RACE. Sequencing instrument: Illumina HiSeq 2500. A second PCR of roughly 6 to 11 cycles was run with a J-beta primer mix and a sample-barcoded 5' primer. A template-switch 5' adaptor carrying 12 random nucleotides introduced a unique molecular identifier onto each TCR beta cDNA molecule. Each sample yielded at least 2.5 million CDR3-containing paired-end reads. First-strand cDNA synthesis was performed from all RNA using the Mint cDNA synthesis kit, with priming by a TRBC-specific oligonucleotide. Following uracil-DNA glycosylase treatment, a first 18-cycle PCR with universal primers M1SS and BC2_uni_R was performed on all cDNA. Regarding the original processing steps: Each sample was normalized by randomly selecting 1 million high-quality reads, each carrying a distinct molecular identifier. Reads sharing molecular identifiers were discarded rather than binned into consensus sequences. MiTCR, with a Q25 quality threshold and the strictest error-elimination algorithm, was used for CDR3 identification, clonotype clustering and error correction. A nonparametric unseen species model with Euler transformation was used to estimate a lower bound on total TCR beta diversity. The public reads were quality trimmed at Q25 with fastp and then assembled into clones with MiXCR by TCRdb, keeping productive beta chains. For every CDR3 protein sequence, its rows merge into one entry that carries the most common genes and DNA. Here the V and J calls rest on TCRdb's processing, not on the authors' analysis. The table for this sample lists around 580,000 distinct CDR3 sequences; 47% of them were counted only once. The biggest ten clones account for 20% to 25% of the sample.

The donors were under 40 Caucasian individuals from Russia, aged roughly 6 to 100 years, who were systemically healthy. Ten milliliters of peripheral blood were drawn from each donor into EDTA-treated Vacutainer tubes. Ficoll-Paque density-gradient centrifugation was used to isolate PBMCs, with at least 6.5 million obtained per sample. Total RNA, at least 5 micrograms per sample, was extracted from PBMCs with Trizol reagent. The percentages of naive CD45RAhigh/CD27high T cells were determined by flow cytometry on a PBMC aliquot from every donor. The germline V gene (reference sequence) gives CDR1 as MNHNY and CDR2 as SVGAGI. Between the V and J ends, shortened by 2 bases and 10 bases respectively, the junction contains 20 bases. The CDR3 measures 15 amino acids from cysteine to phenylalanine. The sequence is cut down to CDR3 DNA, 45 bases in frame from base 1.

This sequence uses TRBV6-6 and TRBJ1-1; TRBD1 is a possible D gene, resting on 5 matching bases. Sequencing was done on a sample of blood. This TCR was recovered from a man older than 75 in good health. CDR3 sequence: CASSYPAISGGTAFF. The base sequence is TGTGCCAGCAGTTACCCTGCCATCTCGGGGGGGACAGCTTTCTTT.